The 30 T cell receptor beta chains reported below all come from one sample, sequenced in a study of shared clonotypes between healthy human individuals. In the naive CD8 group, cells lacked CD45RO and were positively selected for CCR7, so terminally differentiated effector memory CD45RA+ cells were left out. The protocol was immunoSEQ multiplex PCR, while the TCRdb copy is restricted to in-frame clones and leaves out a portion. This sample has about 2.1 million clones, with 93% found just once. Sequencing was carried out using naive CD8+ T cells from PBMCs. These receptors originate from a man aged 18 to 30 in good health. Some clones in this sample may be carry-over from other donors' samples.

The chain is built from TRBV10-2 and TRBJ2-1; D is perhaps TRBD2 (5 bases). V gave up 7 bases and J gave up 9 bases, with 16 bases separating them. CDR3 length: 13 amino acids. Germline values: CDR1 WSHSY, CDR2 SAAADI. Here the CDR3 reads CASNSGLQGEQFF. In nucleotides, the CDR3 is TGCGCCAGCAATTCCGGACTTCAAGGTGAGCAGTTCTTC.

The sample holds a few counts of this clone. This chain uses TRBV27 with TRBJ2-5; 7 nucleotides agree with TRBD2. The junction had 7 bases not matched to a gene; V was cut back by 4 bases and J by 2 bases. Germline V gene lookup returns CDR1 MNHEY and CDR2 SMNVEV (reference sequence). This CDR3 is built from 15 residues. In DNA, the CDR3 is TGTGCCAGCAGTTCTAGACTAGCCGAACAAGAGACCCAGTACTTC. This sequence encodes CASSSRLAEQETQYF.

Regarding this clone: The same CDR3 also results from other DNA sequences found in this sample. This chain connects TRBV27 to TRBJ2-1; unclear D gene. The CDR3 is 15 residues long. Between the trimmed V and J ends, which lost 6 bases and 0 bases, there was a span of 12 bases. The germline gives CDR1 MNHEY, CDR2 SMNVEV (reference sequence). DNA for the CDR3: TGTGCCAGCAGCACGGTCCCTAGCTCCTACAATGAGCAGTTCTTC. Translation: CASSTVPSSYNEQFF.

The gene calls are TRBV2 and TRBJ2-6; weak D call: TRBD1 (6 bases). The CDR3 length is 14 residues. From germline, CDR1 is SNHLY and CDR2 FYNNEI. Trimming left V 8 bases short and J 2 bases short, with 10 bases between. The CDR3 protein is CASLRGPGANVLTF. The CDR3 region has the DNA TGTGCCAGCCTCAGGGGCCCTGGGGCCAACGTCCTGACTTTC.

The V gene is TRBV28, the J gene TRBJ2-1; D gene ambiguous. V was pared by 7 bases and J by 6 bases, with 22 bases between. The CDR3 is 16 residues long. The V gene's germline CDR1 is MDHEN and CDR2 SYDVKM. The CDR3 is CASNFDRLRPPNEQFF. Here the CDR3 DNA reads TGTGCCAGCAACTTTGACCGTCTCCGCCCTCCCAATGAGCAGTTCTTC.

The chain links TRBV28 to TRBJ1-2, with 7 nucleotides matching TRBD1. The CDR3 is 14 residues long. With V trimmed by 6 bases and J by 5 bases, 9 bases remained unmatched. The V gene's germline CDR1 is MDHEN and CDR2 SYDVKM. DNA of the CDR3: TGTGCCAGCAGACCTGACAGGGCGGCATATGGCTACACCTTC. Translating gives CASRPDRAAYGYTF.

The J gene is TRBJ2-1, the V gene TRBV27, with D possibly matching TRBD2 (6 bases). Trimming pared 5 bases from V and 5 bases from J, leaving 10 bases between. Germline assignment: CDR1 MNHEY and CDR2 SMNVEV (reference sequence). CDR3 length equals 13 residues. As DNA, the CDR3 is TGTGCCAGCAGTCCGACTAGTAACAATGAGCAGTTCTTC. Its protein product is CASSPTSNNEQFF.

The chain combines TRBV4-1 with TRBJ1-1, with D perhaps TRBD1 (5 bases). V gave up 0 bases and J gave up 4 bases, with 12 bases separating them. The length of the CDR3 is 15 residues. Germline V gives CDR1 MGHRA, CDR2 YSYEKL. CDR3 nucleotide sequence: TGCGCCAGCAGCCAAGATCCGGGGGGGATCACTGAAGCTTTCTTT. This encodes CASSQDPGGITEAFF.

The chain is built from TRBV27 and TRBJ1-2; D is perhaps TRBD1 (6 bases). The CDR3 contains 18 residues. V shed 5 bases and J shed 3 bases, with 25 bases lying between them. CDR1 is MNHEY and CDR2 is SMNVEV in the germline V gene (reference sequence). CDR3 coding DNA: TGTGCCAGCAGTCCCACTGCTGGGGGCGCAGTCGTATACTATGGCTACACCTTC. Translating it yields CASSPTAGGAVVYYGYTF.

This clone was found once. The V call is TRBV29-1, the J call TRBJ2-1; D uncertain. V was pared by 4 bases and J by 0 bases, with 10 bases between. Germline V gene lookup returns CDR1 SQVTM and CDR2 ANQGSEA. The CDR3 sequence is 14 residues long. CDR3 region: CSVVTASSYNEQFF. Here the CDR3 DNA reads TGCAGCGTTGTCACCGCGAGCTCCTACAATGAGCAGTTCTTC.

The chain uses TRBV11-2 and TRBJ1-1; maybe TRBD1 (6 bases). The V and J ends lost 1 base and 1 base respectively, with 22 bases between them. Germline lookup yields CDR1 SGHAT and CDR2 FQNNGV. CDR3 length equals 19 residues. CDR3 amino acids: CASSLAPPGAPGGNTEAFF. CDR3 DNA sequence: TGTGCCAGCAGCTTAGCCCCCCCAGGGGCCCCAGGAGGGAACACTGAAGCTTTCTTT.

This clone came up once. The chain links TRBV7-9 to TRBJ2-1; D remains ambiguous. There are 14 residues in the CDR3. Trimming cost V 6 bases and J 1 base, with 10 bases left between them. The germline CDR1 and CDR2 sequences are SEHNR and FQNEAQ (reference sequence). CDR3 DNA sequence: TGTGCCAGCAGAACTGGACGGTCCTACAATGAGCAGTTCTTC. Amino acid sequence: CASRTGRSYNEQFF. The full variable domain, its missing parts supplied by reference TRBV7-9 and TRBJ2-1, is DTGVSQNPRHKITKRGQNVTFRCDPISEHNRLYWYRQTLGQGPEFLTYFQNEAQLEKSRLLSDRFSAERPKGSFSTLEIQRTEQGDSAMYLCASRTGRSYNEQFFGPGTRLTVL.

The chain uses TRBV2 and TRBJ2-1; D perhaps matches TRBD1 (5 bases). Germline assignment: CDR1 SNHLY and CDR2 FYNNEI. The V end was cut by 5 bases, the J end by 0 bases, with 14 bases between. The CDR3 is 16 residues long. The CDR3 sequence: CASSPLQTVSYNEQFF. The CDR3 nucleotides read TGTGCCAGCAGTCCTTTACAGACAGTCTCCTACAATGAGCAGTTCTTC. Filled out from reference TRBV2 and TRBJ2-1, the complete variable domain reads EPEVTQTPSHQVTQMGQEVILRCVPISNHLYFYWYRQILGQKVEFLVSFYNNEISEKSEIFDDQFSVERPDGSNFTLKIRSTKLEDSAMYFCASSPLQTVSYNEQFFGPGTRLTVL.

The chain's CDR3 is CASSMWAESYEQYF. CDR3 in DNA: TGTGCCAGTAGTATGTGGGCGGAATCCTACGAGCAGTACTTC. The chain links TRBV19 to TRBJ2-7; no clear D. Trimming left V 3 bases short and J 1 base short, with 10 bases between. In germline, CDR1 is LNHDA, CDR2 SQIVND (reference sequence). This CDR3 contains 14 residues.

This rearrangement joins TRBV28 to TRBJ2-7; D unresolved. V dropped 5 bases and J dropped 2 bases, with 19 bases sitting between them. Germline V gene data show CDR1 as MDHEN and CDR2 as SYDVKM. The CDR3 spans 16 residues. CDR3 protein: CASSQPRDTAPYEQYF. DNA for the CDR3: TGTGCCAGCAGTCAACCCAGAGACACGGCCCCCTACGAGCAGTACTTC.

J is TRBJ2-1 and V is TRBV9; 10 bases agree with TRBD2. CDR3 length: 15 amino acids. The trim removed 9 bases at V and 6 bases at J, leaving 12 bases unmatched. The germline V gene has CDR1 SGDLS and CDR2 YYNGEE. The CDR3 sequence: CAINRASGSLNEQFF. DNA for the CDR3: TGTGCCATAAACCGGGCTAGCGGGAGCCTCAATGAGCAGTTCTTC.

The chain employs TRBV6-1 and TRBJ2-7; either TRBD1 or TRBD2 may fit D (6 bases each). V was pared by 4 bases and J by 4 bases, with 14 bases between. This CDR3 has 14 amino acids. Germline CDR1 reads MNHNS; CDR2 reads SASEGT. CDR3 DNA: TGTGCCAGCAGTGGTTGGCAGGGGAGGTACGAGCAGTACTTC. It yields the protein CASSGWQGRYEQYF.

The CDR3 coding sequence is TGTGCCAGCAGCTTAGCTGGGGGCGGCTATGGCTACACCTTC. Protein product: CASSLAGGGYGYTF. V usage is TRBV7-8 and J usage is TRBJ1-2, with D tentatively TRBD1 (6 bases). Germline values: CDR1 SGHVS, CDR2 FQNEAQ. The CDR3 is 14 residues long. Trimming removed 0 bases at V and 4 bases at J, with 9 bases between.

This sequence joins TRBV7-2 and TRBJ2-1, with 9 bases fitting TRBD2. From germline, CDR1 is SGHTA and CDR2 FQGNSA. The V and J ends lost 6 bases and 2 bases, in that order; junction bases with no gene match: 5. The CDR3 contains 15 residues. The CDR3 coding sequence is TGTGCCAGCAGGCCCCTAGCGGGACCCTACAATGAGCAGTTCTTC. Protein sequence: CASRPLAGPYNEQFF.

This rearrangement joins TRBV11-2 to TRBJ2-1; possibly TRBD2 for D (6 bases). The CDR3 runs 16 residues. Germline V lookup: CDR1 SGHAT, CDR2 FQNNGV. V lost 2 bases, J lost 0 bases, and 11 bases lay in between. The CDR3: CASSLWRASSYNEQFF. The DNA of the CDR3 is TGTGCCAGCAGCTTATGGAGGGCCAGCTCCTACAATGAGCAGTTCTTC.

The DNA for the CDR3 is TGTGCCAGCAGCACCCGGGAACAGCCAGATACGCAGTATTTT. It is translated as CASSTREQPDTQYF. The chain joins TRBV5-4 to TRBJ2-3; TRBD2 is a possible D gene (5 bases). V gave up 4 bases and J gave up 4 bases, with 13 bases separating them. CDR1 and CDR2 from the germline V gene are SGHNT and YYREEE (reference sequence). The CDR3 contains 14 residues.

The genes are TRBV6-5 and TRBJ2-1; D may be TRBD1 or TRBD2 (5 bases each). Between the trimmed V and J ends, which lost 0 bases and 2 bases, there was a span of 11 bases. CDR3 length: 16 amino acids. Germline CDR1 MNHEY, CDR2 SVGAGI. The DNA of the CDR3 is TGTGCCAGCAGTTACTCTATGGGGGAGACCTACAATGAGCAGTTCTTC. Translation gives CASSYSMGETYNEQFF.

V and J are TRBV7-9 and TRBJ2-2; D is possibly TRBD1 or TRBD2 (5 bases each). The CDR3 is 16 amino acids. Deletions cut 4 bases from V and 4 bases from J, with 16 bases between. Germline lookup yields CDR1 SEHNR and CDR2 FQNEAQ (reference sequence). CDR3 bases: TGTGCCAGCAGCTCGAGGGACGGCCCACGCACCGGGGAGCTGTTTTTT. It yields the protein CASSSRDGPRTGELFF.

The J gene is TRBJ1-2, the V gene TRBV4-2; D might be TRBD1 (5 bases). Germline V gives CDR1 LGHNA, CDR2 YNFKEQ. Trimming took 7 bases from V and 8 from J, leaving 26 bases between them. This CDR3 has 16 amino acids. The chain's CDR3 is CASTYGGGSEMGGYTF. For the CDR3, the DNA is TGTGCCAGCACCTACGGCGGGGGGAGTGAGATGGGAGGCTACACCTTC.

This clone was observed a handful of times. Other nucleotide sequences from this sample produce the same CDR3. The chain combines TRBV27 with TRBJ1-5, with D tentatively TRBD1 (5 bases). Trimming took off 6 bases at V and 0 bases at J, with 9 bases between the two ends. The CDR3 totals 14 residues. Germline-derived CDR1 and CDR2 are MNHEY and SMNVEV (reference sequence). CDR3 sequence reads: CASSPQGSNQPQHF. CDR3 nucleotides: TGTGCCAGCAGCCCCCAGGGTAGCAATCAGCCCCAGCATTTT.

The rearrangement uses TRBV7-8 and TRBJ2-2, with no clear D. This CDR3 is 15 amino acids long. With 0 bases removed from V and 3 bases from J, the gap between germline ends came to 8 bases. From germline, CDR1 is SGHVS and CDR2 FQNEAQ. CDR3 coding DNA: TGTGCCAGCAGCTTAGCGTCCGGATACACCGGGGAGCTGTTTTTT. Protein: CASSLASGYTGELFF.

The chain recombines TRBV30 with TRBJ1-4; a weak D match, TRBD1 (6 bases). CDR3 length: 14 amino acids. Germline loops: CDR1 GTSNPN, CDR2 SVGIG (reference sequence). V lost 1 base and J 0 bases, leaving 6 bases between the germline ends. The CDR3 bases are TGTGCCTGGAGTGCAGGGGCAACTAATGAAAAACTGTTTTTT. Translating gives CAWSAGATNEKLFF.

This sequence joins TRBV9 and TRBJ2-2, with D possibly matching TRBD2 (6 bases). Germline V gene sequence: CDR1 SGDLS, CDR2 YYNGEE. This CDR3 spans 15 amino acids. V dropped 4 bases and J dropped 3 bases, with 13 bases sitting between them. The DNA of the CDR3 is TGTGCCAGCAGCCTTGGACTAACAGACACCGGGGAGCTGTTTTTT. Encoded protein: CASSLGLTDTGELFF.

The J gene is TRBJ2-1, the V gene TRBV27; the match to TRBD2 covers 7 bases. With 4 bases clipped from V and 4 bases from J, the junction kept 4 bases outside the gene matches. The CDR3 is made up of 14 amino acids. Germline-derived CDR1 and CDR2 are MNHEY and SMNVEV (reference sequence). The CDR3 DNA reads TGTGCCAGCAGTTCGTGGGAGGGGTACAATGAGCAGTTCTTC. Protein: CASSSWEGYNEQFF.

In nucleotides, the CDR3 is TGTGCCAGCAGCCCGCTCCGGCAGGGGCTGACTAGCGGAAGCTCCTACAATGAGCAGTTCTTC. Amino acid sequence: CASSPLRQGLTSGSSYNEQFF. This chain uses TRBV7-6 with TRBJ2-1; 9 bases are shared with TRBD2. CDR3 length: 21 residues. The junction had 20 bases not matched to a gene; V was cut back by 5 bases and J by 0 bases. Looked up from germline, CDR1 is SGHVS and CDR2 is FNYEAQ.